This T cell receptor beta chain was retrieved from a study of regulatory T cells in long-lasting Graves disease. Time point here: newly diagnosed GD, antithyroid drugs for less than 3 months. Isolated PBMC RNA provided the starting material for the TCR library. This clonotype has just a few counts. Construction of the TCR beta libraries employed iRepertoire HTBI primers in conjunction with Arm-PCR of CDR3 regions. MiXCR was run by TCRdb on the multiplex PCR reads, yielding one entry per CDR3 protein. Altogether about 540,000 distinct CDR3 sequences are present, around an eighth being singletons, with the ten largest covering about 10%. The same data also went into a second study, on T cells in Graves' hyperthyroidism and ophthalmopathy. Per that paper: Calling Graves' hyperthyroidism stable meant ophthalmopathy did not progress within 18 months.

The sequence was collected from a young man with Graves disease. The sample in question was peripheral blood mononuclear cells (PBMCs), obtained at new diagnosis, from a patient treated with antithyroid drugs.

The CDR3 region has the DNA TGTGCCAGTGGGACGGGACAGGGTACAGATACGCAGTATTTT. Its translation is CASGTGQGTDTQYF. The V call is TRBV19, the J call TRBJ2-3; 9 bases agree with TRBD1. The CDR3 consists of 14 residues. Germline values: CDR1 LNHDA, CDR2 SQIVND (reference sequence). V was pared by 8 bases and J by 3 bases, with 6 bases of the junction left unmatched.